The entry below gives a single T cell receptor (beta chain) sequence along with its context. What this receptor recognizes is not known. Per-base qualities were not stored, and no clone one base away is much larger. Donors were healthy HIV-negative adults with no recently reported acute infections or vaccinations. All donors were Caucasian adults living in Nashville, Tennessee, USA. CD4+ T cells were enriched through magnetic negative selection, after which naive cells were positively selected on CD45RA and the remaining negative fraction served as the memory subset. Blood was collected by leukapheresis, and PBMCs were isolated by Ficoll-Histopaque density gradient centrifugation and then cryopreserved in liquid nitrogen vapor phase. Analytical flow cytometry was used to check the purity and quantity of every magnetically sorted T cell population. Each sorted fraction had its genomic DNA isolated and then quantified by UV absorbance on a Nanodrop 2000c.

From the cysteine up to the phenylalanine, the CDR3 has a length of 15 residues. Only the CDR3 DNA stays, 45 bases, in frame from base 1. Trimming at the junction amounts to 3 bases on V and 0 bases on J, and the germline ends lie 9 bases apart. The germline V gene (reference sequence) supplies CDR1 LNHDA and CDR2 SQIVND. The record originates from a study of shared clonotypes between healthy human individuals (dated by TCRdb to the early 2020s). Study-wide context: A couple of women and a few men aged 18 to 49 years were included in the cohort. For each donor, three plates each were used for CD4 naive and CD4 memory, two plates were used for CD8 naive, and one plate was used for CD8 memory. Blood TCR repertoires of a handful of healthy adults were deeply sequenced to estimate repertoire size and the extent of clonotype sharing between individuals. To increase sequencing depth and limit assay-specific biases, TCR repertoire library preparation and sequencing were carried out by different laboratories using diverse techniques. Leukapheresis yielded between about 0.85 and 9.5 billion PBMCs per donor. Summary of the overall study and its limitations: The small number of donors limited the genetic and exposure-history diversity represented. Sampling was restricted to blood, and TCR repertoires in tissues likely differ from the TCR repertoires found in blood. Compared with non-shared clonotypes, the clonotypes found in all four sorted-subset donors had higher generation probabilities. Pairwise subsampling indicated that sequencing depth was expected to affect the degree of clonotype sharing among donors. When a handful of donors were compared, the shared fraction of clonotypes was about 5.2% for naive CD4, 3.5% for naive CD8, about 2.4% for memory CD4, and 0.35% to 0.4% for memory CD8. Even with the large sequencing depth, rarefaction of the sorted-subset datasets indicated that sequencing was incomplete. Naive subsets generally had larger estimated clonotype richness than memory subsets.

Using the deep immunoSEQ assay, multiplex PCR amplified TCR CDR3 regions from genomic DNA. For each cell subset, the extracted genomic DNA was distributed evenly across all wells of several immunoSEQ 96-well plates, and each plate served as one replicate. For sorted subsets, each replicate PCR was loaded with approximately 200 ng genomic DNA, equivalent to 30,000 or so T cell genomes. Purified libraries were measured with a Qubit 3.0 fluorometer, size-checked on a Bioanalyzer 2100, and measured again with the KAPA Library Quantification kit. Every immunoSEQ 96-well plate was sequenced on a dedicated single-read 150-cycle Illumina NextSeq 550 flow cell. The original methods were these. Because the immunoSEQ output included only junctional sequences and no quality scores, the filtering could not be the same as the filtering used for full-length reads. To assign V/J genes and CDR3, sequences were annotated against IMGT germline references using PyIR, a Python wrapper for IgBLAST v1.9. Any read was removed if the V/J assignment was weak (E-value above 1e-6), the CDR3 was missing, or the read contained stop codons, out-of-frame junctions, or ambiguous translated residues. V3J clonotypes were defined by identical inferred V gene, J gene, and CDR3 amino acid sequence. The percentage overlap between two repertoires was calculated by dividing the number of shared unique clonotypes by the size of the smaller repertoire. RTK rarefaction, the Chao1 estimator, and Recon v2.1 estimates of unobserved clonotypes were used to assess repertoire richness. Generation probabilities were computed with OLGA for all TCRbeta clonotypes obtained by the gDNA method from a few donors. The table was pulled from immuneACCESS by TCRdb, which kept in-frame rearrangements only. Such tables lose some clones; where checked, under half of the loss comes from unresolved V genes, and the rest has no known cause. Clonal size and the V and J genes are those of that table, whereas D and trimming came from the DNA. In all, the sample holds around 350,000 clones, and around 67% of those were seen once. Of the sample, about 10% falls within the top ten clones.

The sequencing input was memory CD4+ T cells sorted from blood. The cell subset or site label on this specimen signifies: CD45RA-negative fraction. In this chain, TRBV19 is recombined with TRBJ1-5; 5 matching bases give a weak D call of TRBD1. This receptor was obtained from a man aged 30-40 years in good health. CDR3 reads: CASSMSGYSNQPQHF. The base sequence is TGTGCCAGTAGTATGTCAGGGTATAGCAATCAGCCCCAGCATTTT.